The 22 T cell receptor beta chains below come from one sample, sequenced in a study of OX40 agonist ivuxolimab in advanced cancers. Library preparation was by the immunoSEQ multiplex PCR assay. TCRdb obtained this table from immuneACCESS and retained in-frame rearrangements with V and J assigned. These tables miss some clones; where compared with another copy, unresolved V genes account for less than half of the shortfall, and the remainder is unexplained. The sample includes about 71,000 clones, with roughly nine tenths observed a single time. The top ten clonotypes cover roughly 15% of the sample. The specimen was CD4+ or CD8+ T cells sorted from blood, collected in a trial of the OX40 agonist ivuxolimab. These receptors all come from an adult with an advanced solid tumor such as melanoma, head and neck, liver or kidney cancer.

This chain connects TRBV4-1 to TRBJ2-7; 11 bases are a match to TRBD2. CDR1 is MGHRA, CDR2 YSYEKL, per germline. The V segment lost 3 bases and the J segment 2 bases; nucleotides outside the gene matches: 3. CDR3 length: 15 amino acids. CDR3 sequence reads: CASSHALAGAYEQYF. CDR3 DNA sequence: TGCGCCAGCAGCCATGCACTAGCGGGGGCCTACGAGCAGTACTTC.

The rearrangement joins TRBV6-6 to TRBJ1-2; perhaps TRBD1 as D (6 bases). This CDR3 contains 15 residues. Germline CDR1 is MNHNY and CDR2 is SVGAGI (reference sequence). Trimming removed 0 bases from V and 0 bases from J, with 8 bases in between. Written as DNA, the CDR3 is TGTGCCAGCAGTTACTCCGGACAGCCTAACTATGGCTACACCTTC. This gives the protein CASSYSGQPNYGYTF.

This chain links TRBV11-3 with TRBJ2-7; no clear D. Trimming removed 5 bases at V and 5 bases at J, with 10 bases between. Germline loops: CDR1 SGHNT, CDR2 YENEEA. This CDR3 is built from 12 residues. The CDR3: CASSLLGNEQYF. The DNA for the CDR3 is TGTGCCAGCAGCCTACTTGGCAACGAGCAGTACTTC.

This chain joins TRBV19 and TRBJ2-5; D gene unclear. V was shortened by 10 bases and J by 3 bases, with 9 bases between the two germline ends. Germline V lookup: CDR1 LNHDA, CDR2 SQIVND (reference sequence). There are 11 residues in the CDR3. The CDR3 bases are TGTGCCACCGGCCCCGAAGAGACCCAGTACTTC. Amino acid sequence: CATGPEETQYF. Drawing the rest from reference TRBV19 and TRBJ2-5, the complete variable domain is DGGITQSPKYLFRKEGQNVTLSCEQNLNHDAMYWYRQDPGQGLRLIYYSQIVNDFQKGDIAEGYSVSREKKESFPLTVTSAQKNPTAFYLCATGPEETQYFGPGTRLLVL.

This clone was observed a handful of times. This rearrangement joins TRBV4-1 to TRBJ1-5; possible D gene TRBD1, 5 bases. CDR3 length: 15 residues. CDR1 and CDR2 (germline): MGHRA, YSYEKL. Trimming took 0 bases from V and 5 from J, leaving 11 bases between them. The CDR3 is CASSQDRMGDQPQHF. The DNA of the CDR3 is TGCGCCAGCAGCCAAGATCGGATGGGGGATCAGCCCCAGCATTTT.

The chain carries TRBV28 and TRBJ2-5; TRBD1 might be the D (5 bases). Germline CDR1 and CDR2: MDHEN and SYDVKM. Between the trimmed V and J ends, which lost 5 bases and 4 bases, there was a span of 11 bases. The CDR3 sequence is 13 residues long. CDR3 sequence reads: CASSIQGRETQYF. CDR3 coding DNA: TGTGCCAGCAGTATCCAGGGAAGAGAGACCCAGTACTTC.

This clone turned up a few times. The rearrangement joins TRBV27 to TRBJ2-7; maybe TRBD1 (6 bases). The germline gives CDR1 MNHEY, CDR2 SMNVEV (reference sequence). CDR3 length equals 15 residues. With 0 bases removed from V and 2 bases from J, the gap between germline ends came to 11 bases. CDR3 in DNA: TGTGCCAGCAGTTTATCTCGGGACACCGCCTACGAGCAGTACTTC. This gives the protein CASSLSRDTAYEQYF.

The rearrangement uses TRBV6-6 and TRBJ2-2; D is undetermined. Germline V gene data show CDR1 as MNHNY and CDR2 as SVGAGI (reference sequence). The V and J ends lost 8 bases and 8 bases respectively, with 6 bases between them. The CDR3 runs 10 residues. The CDR3 DNA reads TGTGCCAGCTTTTCTGGGGAGCTGTTTTTT. It is translated as CASFSGELFF.

The V call is TRBV30, the J call TRBJ2-7; no firm D call. CDR3 length equals 13 residues. V was pared by 1 base and J by 6 bases, with 13 bases between. Germline assignment: CDR1 GTSNPN and CDR2 SVGIG (reference sequence). The DNA for the CDR3 is TGTGCCTGGAGTGAGATTTCGGCATCCGAGCAGTACTTC. This encodes CAWSEISASEQYF. The variable domain in full, completed from reference TRBV30 and TRBJ2-7, reads SQTIHQWPATLVQPVGSPLSLECTVEGTSNPNLYWYRQAAGRGLQLLFYSVGIGQISSEVPQNLSASRPQDRQFILSSKKLLLSDSGFYLCAWSEISASEQYFGPGTRLTVT.

This chain joins TRBV9 and TRBJ2-5; 8 bases line up with TRBD1. With V trimmed by 3 bases and J by 5 bases, 12 bases remained unmatched. CDR1 SGDLS and CDR2 YYNGEE come from the germline V gene. The CDR3 has 16 residues. For the CDR3, the DNA is TGTGCCAGCAGCGCCACGACAGGGGCCGGGTTGGAGACCCAGTACTTC. The encoded protein is CASSATTGAGLETQYF. Full variable domain (missing parts from reference TRBV9 and TRBJ2-5): DSGVTQTPKHLITATGQRVTLRCSPRSGDLSVYWYQQSLDQGLQFLIQYYNGEERAKGNILERFSAQQFPDLHSELNLSSLELGDSALYFCASSATTGAGLETQYFGPGTRLLVL.

This clone was seen a single time. The rearrangement links TRBV7-9 to TRBJ2-1, with a possible D match to TRBD2 (6 bases). The CDR3 length is 17 residues. From germline, CDR1 is SEHNR and CDR2 FQNEAQ (reference sequence). The V gene lost 3 bases and the J gene lost 0 bases, with 15 bases spanning the gap. CDR3 sequence: CASSFSLAPSSYNEQFF. CDR3 bases: TGTGCCAGCAGCTTTAGTCTAGCGCCGAGCTCCTACAATGAGCAGTTCTTC.

This sequence joins TRBV28 and TRBJ2-7; no clear D. Germline assignment: CDR1 MDHEN and CDR2 SYDVKM. V lost 3 bases and J lost 2, with 5 bases in between. This CDR3 is 12 amino acids long. DNA for the CDR3: TGTGCCAGCAGTTTCGATGCCTACGAGCAGTACTTC. Its protein is CASSFDAYEQYF.

The chain employs TRBV5-1 and TRBJ1-5; tentative D call: TRBD1 (6 bases). Trimming stripped 4 bases from V and 0 bases from J, with 14 bases between. The germline V gene has CDR1 SGHRS and CDR2 YFSETQ. The CDR3 length is 16 residues. The CDR3: CASSPGAAYSNQPQHF. The CDR3 DNA follows: TGCGCCAGCAGCCCGGGGGCCGCTTATAGCAATCAGCCCCAGCATTTT.

The chain uses TRBV5-4 and TRBJ1-2, with no clear D. CDR1 and CDR2 (germline): SGHNT, YYREEE (reference sequence). This CDR3 has 15 amino acids. Between the trimmed V and J ends, which lost 0 bases and 2 bases, there was a span of 11 bases. CDR3 loop: CASSLGGVPNYGYTF. CDR3 in DNA: TGTGCCAGCAGCTTGGGCGGTGTACCGAACTATGGCTACACCTTC.

The rearrangement links TRBV6-5 to TRBJ2-2; D possibly corresponds to TRBD1 (5 bases). V lost 5 bases and J 6 bases, leaving 16 bases between the germline ends. The germline V gene has CDR1 MNHEY and CDR2 SVGAGI. This CDR3 has 15 residues. This chain's CDR3 is CASSPSTPGPGELFF. DNA of the CDR3: TGTGCCAGCAGTCCTTCCACCCCAGGGCCCGGGGAGCTGTTTTTT.

This rearrangement joins TRBV19 to TRBJ2-1; unclear D gene. V lost 5 bases, J lost 3 bases, and 17 bases lay in between. CDR1 LNHDA and CDR2 SQIVND come from the germline V gene (reference sequence). This CDR3 comprises 16 residues. In DNA form, the CDR3 reads TGTGCCAGTAGTGCCACAACCTACTGGAACTACAATGAGCAGTTCTTC. This sequence encodes CASSATTYWNYNEQFF.

The V call is TRBV11-2, the J call TRBJ2-7, with 9 positions matching TRBD2. CDR1 SGHAT and CDR2 FQNNGV come from the germline V gene. This CDR3 has 17 amino acids. V shed 0 bases, J shed 0 bases, and the junction held 6 bases outside the gene matches. CDR3 region: CASSLDWSSGASYEQYF. CDR3 DNA: TGTGCCAGCAGCTTAGATTGGTCTAGCGGGGCCTCCTACGAGCAGTACTTC.

V is TRBV6-5 and J is TRBJ1-1; D is unresolved. Germline V gene sequence: CDR1 MNHEY, CDR2 SVGAGI. The CDR3 length is 13 residues. Trimming took 6 bases from V and 0 from J, leaving 8 bases between them. This CDR3 reads CASSRDVNTEAFF. The CDR3, as DNA: TGTGCCAGCAGCCGCGACGTGAACACTGAAGCTTTCTTT.

The chain links TRBV9 to TRBJ2-2, with D perhaps TRBD2 (6 bases). Germline assignment: CDR1 SGDLS and CDR2 YYNGEE. The CDR3 totals 16 residues. Trimming took off 3 bases at V and 5 bases at J, with 17 bases between the two ends. This CDR3 reads CASSAGGTPFTGELFF. The CDR3 DNA reads TGTGCCAGCAGCGCCGGCGGGACCCCTTTTACCGGGGAGCTGTTTTTT.

This clone was picked up a small number of times. V gene TRBV4-3 combines with J gene TRBJ2-7, with D tentatively TRBD2 (7 bases). Trimming took off 1 base at V and 2 bases at J, with 15 bases between the two ends. Germline loops: CDR1 LGHNA, CDR2 YSLEER. CDR3 length: 16 amino acids. This chain's CDR3 is CASSQGRAGAPYEQYF. Written as DNA, the CDR3 is TGCGCCAGCAGCCAAGGTAGGGCGGGGGCCCCCTACGAGCAGTACTTC.

V gene TRBV4-2 combines with J gene TRBJ1-2; a possible D gene is TRBD1 (6 bases). V lost 1 base to trimming and J lost 2 bases, with 14 bases between them. The germline CDR1 and CDR2 sequences are LGHNA and YNFKEQ. The CDR3 extends over 16 amino acids. CDR3 loop: CASSQVEQGQNYGYTF. The CDR3 bases are TGTGCCAGCAGCCAAGTAGAACAGGGCCAAAACTATGGCTACACCTTC.

The chain uses TRBV19 and TRBJ1-5; 8 bases are shared with TRBD1. The V gene's germline CDR1 is LNHDA and CDR2 SQIVND (reference sequence). The CDR3 runs 15 residues. The junction had 7 bases not matched to a gene; V was cut back by 4 bases and J by 5 bases. The CDR3 coding sequence is TGTGCCAGTAGTAACGGACAGGGCCTGGATCAGCCCCAGCATTTT. Translated, it gives CASSNGQGLDQPQHF.